This passage covers 5 T cell receptor beta chains from one sample sequenced in a study of cytomegalovirus exposure and HLA in healthy donors. Researchers ran the PCR with 60 Vbeta and 13 Jbeta primers. The assay was immunoSEQ multiplex PCR, and TCRdb's table has in-frame clones only and misses some. The sample has under 90,000 clones, roughly 72% seen once; the top ten hold roughly 9.1%. Sequenced: PBMCs. The receptors originated from a man aged 40-49 years in good health and CMV-seropositive.

As concerns this clone: The CDR3 ends on some other residue instead of the conserved phenylalanine or tryptophan, so this is likely a read error. The DNA is omitted, as the CDR3 cannot be located on it reliably, and the CDR3 follows TCRdb's listing. The chain combines TRBV6-4 with TRBJ2-7; the table's D gene call, TRBD1, was not cross checked with the DNA. Ends included, the CDR3 has 12 residues. Germline V gives CDR1 MRHNA, CDR2 SNTAGT. The CDR3: CASSDSGTGGPI.

This clone was counted between two and nine times. The chain carries TRBV30 and TRBJ2-7; maybe TRBD2 (6 bases). Per the germline V gene, CDR1 is GTSNPN and CDR2 is SVGIG (reference sequence). There are 13 residues in the CDR3. V was clipped by 1 base and J by 3 bases, with 10 bases between them. The CDR3 DNA follows: TGTGCCTGGAGTGCGGGAGCGTTCTACGAGCAGTACTTC. Its translation is CAWSAGAFYEQYF.

This clone has just one count. The chain is built from TRBV12-5 and TRBJ2-5; 9 bases line up with TRBD2. The J call could be wrong; TRBJ2-7 is a better fit for the DNA end. Per the germline V gene, CDR1 is LGHNT and CDR2 is FRNRAP. The CDR3 length is 17 residues. The CDR3 protein is CASGLASSTSGWYEQYF. The CDR3 bases are TGTGCTAGTGGTTTGGCCTCCTCCACTAGCGGGTGGTACGAGCAGTACTTC.

The chain uses TRBV25-1 and TRBJ1-6; a possible D gene is TRBD1 (6 bases). Germline CDR1 MGHDK, CDR2 SYGVNS. V was pared by 3 bases and J by 6 bases, with 12 bases between. The CDR3 sequence is 15 residues long. The CDR3 loop is CASSDLAGVNSPLHF. The CDR3 DNA sequence: TGTGCCAGCAGTGACCTGGCAGGGGTTAATTCACCCCTCCACTTT.

The genes are TRBV27 and TRBJ2-7; 9 bases fit TRBD1. CDR1 MNHEY and CDR2 SMNVEV come from the germline V gene (reference sequence). The CDR3 has 17 amino acids. The J segment lost 4 bases and the V segment lost 6 bases, leaving 16 bases of the junction unmatched. CDR3 sequence: CASSLFNPGQGRYEQYF. The DNA for the CDR3 is TGTGCCAGCAGCCTATTTAATCCGGGACAGGGTCGGTACGAGCAGTACTTC.